This T cell receptor (beta chain) was sequenced during a study of beta chain features in type 1 diabetes listed by TCRdb under 2018. Regarding the study in general: Patients and healthy donors did not differ in mean age, gender distribution, total cell number or subset yield. Across all samples, fewer than 130 million sorted cells were examined, and cell number per subset correlated strongly with RNA yield. The study compared the TCRB repertoires of sorted circulating CD4+ T cell subsets in recently diagnosed type 1 diabetes patients with those in matched healthy donors. Regulatory and stem cell-like memory subsets were obtained from only 8 patients and about eight healthy donors, while naive and central memory subsets were obtained from all 28 donors.

The entire amount of isolated RNA was reverse transcribed using the High Capacity cDNA Reverse Transcription Kit, so the sequenced TCRB transcripts were expressed ones. Naive, central memory and regulatory T cell samples underwent deep immunoSEQ sequencing, averaging roughly 3.5 million total reads per sample. After sorted cells were lysed in RLT buffer, RNA was extracted with DNase-treated RNeasy Micro or Mini kits, with the choice depending on cell number. Each cell subset was processed separately to prevent cross-contamination, with patient and healthy donor samples processed together. Using the immunoSEQ multiplex PCR, TCRB sequences were amplified from cDNA into 87-bp fragments spanning the CDR3 region. The amplicons were sequenced using the Illumina HiSeq platform. Under the source paper's analysis protocol: Synthetic template baselines were used to correct PCR bias computationally, reads within Hamming distance 2 were collapsed, and singletons that could not be merged were discarded. Reads were aligned to IMGT to assign V, D and J genes, CDR3 length, and insertions or deletions at six rearrangement sites. Within each subset, clonotype counts were normalized to sorted cell number, and only after that were true diversity and Gini coefficients computed with the tcR R package. The overlap coefficient, calculated on TCRB nucleotide sequences, was used to quantify repertoire sharing. Out-of-frame TCRB sequences from naive cells were analyzed to stand in for the pre-selection repertoire. TCRdb mirrors the immuneACCESS table, restricted to in-frame sequences. Some clones are absent from its copies; in checked studies, under half trace to an unresolved V gene, and the reason for the others is unknown. V, J and clone size derive from that table, while D and trimming were established from the DNA sequence. This sample lists around 710,000 clones; about an eighth were detected once. The ten largest clones represent about 0.11% of the sample.

Each donor gave one peripheral blood draw, roughly 120 mL on average, collected into heparinised tubes. A BD FACSAria II and a panel including CD45RO, CCR7, CD25, CD127, CD95 and CD27 were used to sort naive, central memory, regulatory and stem cell-like memory CD4+ T cells. All sorted populations exceeded 98% purity. PBMCs were isolated immediately by Lymphoprep density gradient centrifugation and stained directly without culture. Samples were stained and sorted in pairs, with one healthy donor and one patient per experiment, so that batch effects were minimized. The research as a whole found: At VDJ recombination sites, type 1 diabetes patients had fewer insertions and more deleted nucleotides, which implies abnormalities in thymic rearrangement. The naive, central memory and regulatory TCRB repertoires appeared to resemble one another more closely among patients than among healthy donors. Shorter templates might be favored by PCR, yet because patient and control samples were amplified and corrected together, any such skew would affect both groups equally. In all four CD4+ subsets, TCRB CDR3 length was moderately but significantly shorter in type 1 diabetes patients. Sequencing cDNA rather than genomic DNA could over-represent highly expressing activated cells, although activation and CD3 levels did not differ between groups. Because small numbers of individuals were included in the HLA sub-analyses, any influence of HLA type on TCRB rearrangement was left unresolved.

A word on this clone: This clone's antigen is unknown. Per-base quality was not reported, and no clone a single base away is much larger than it.

The sequencing input was naive CD4+ T cells from blood. What this sample's cell subset or site label stands for: true naive CD4+ T cells. This clonotype was sampled from a man younger than 40 with type 1 diabetes.

At the DNA level, the sequence is TGCGCCAGCAGGTACAGGGGTTATAATTCACCCCTCCACTTT. It encodes CASRYRGYNSPLHF. The chain employs TRBV23-1 and TRBJ1-6; the junction holds 7 bases that match TRBD1. TRBV23-1 carries the ORF label, with uncertain function. From the cysteine through the phenylalanine, the CDR3 covers 14 amino acids. Solely the CDR3 DNA is kept, with 42 bases framed from the first base. From V the trimming removes 6 bases and from J it removes 4 bases, while the gene matches leave 3 bases of the junction unaccounted for.